This TCR beta chain was identified in a study of T cells expressing NK-cell markers. Study information: The TCR beta repertoires were obtained from sorted CD3+CD56+NKG2C+, CD3+CD56+NKG2C- and CD3+CD56-NKG2C+ T cells.

From the 5' RACE reads, TCRdb lists one entry per CDR3 protein and no DNA. The repertoire shows 350,000 to 500,000 distinct CDR3 sequences; the top ten hold roughly 7.2%. The origin of this receptor is a woman between 18 and 69 years old in good health. Sequenced: blood T cells: a sorted CD56 or NKG2C T cell subset, CD4+ or CD8+ T cells, or bulk PBMC T cells (not recorded which).

This CDR3 is CASSSLNRDRGNIQYF. The chain carries TRBV7-9 and TRBJ2-4; TCRdb's D gene call, TRBD1, goes unchecked for lack of DNA. This CDR3 contains 16 residues. Germline V gives CDR1 SEHNR, CDR2 FQNEAQ (reference sequence).